Following are 32 T cell receptor beta chains from one sample sequenced in a study of T cell responses to AZD1222 COVID-19 vaccine. Using immunoSEQ multiplex PCR, the repertoire was profiled, and TCRdb retains in-frame clones only, with some absent. The sample has 75,000 to 90,000 clones, around 86% seen once. The sample here was peripheral blood, taken on day 0 of AZD1222 vaccination. The receptors derive from an adult in good health.

The gene calls are TRBV20-1 and TRBJ1-6, with unresolved D. There are 14 residues in the CDR3. V lost 4 bases to trimming and J lost 2 bases, with 9 bases between them. CDR1 is DFQATT and CDR2 is SNEGSKA in the germline V gene (reference sequence). As DNA, the CDR3 is TGCAGTGCTAATGATTTAACCTATAATTCACCCCTCCACTTT. This codes for CSANDLTYNSPLHF.

This sequence joins TRBV7-2 and TRBJ2-1; D is possibly TRBD2 (6 bases). This CDR3 has 13 residues. Looked up from germline, CDR1 is SGHTA and CDR2 is FQGNSA. V gave up 4 bases and J gave up 3 bases, with 7 bases separating them. For the CDR3, the DNA is TGTGCCAGCAGCTGGGACTTCTACAATGAGCAGTTCTTC. This gives the protein CASSWDFYNEQFF. The full variable domain, with the rest looked up from reference TRBV7-2 and TRBJ2-1, is GAGVSQSPSNKVTEKGKDVELRCDPISGHTALYWYRQSLGQGLEFLIYFQGNSAPDKSGLPSDRFSAERTGGSVSTLTIQRTQQEDSAVYLCASSWDFYNEQFFGPGTRLTVL.

J is TRBJ1-1 and V is TRBV19, with D possibly matching TRBD1 (5 bases). V lost 4 bases to trimming and J lost 7 bases, with 22 bases between them. The CDR3 loop spans 16 amino acids. Germline V gene sequence: CDR1 LNHDA, CDR2 SQIVND (reference sequence). CDR3 loop: CASSTHLGGGSNEAFF. The CDR3 coding sequence is TGTGCCAGTAGTACCCATCTCGGGGGAGGATCCAATGAAGCTTTCTTT.

This sequence joins TRBV4-1 and TRBJ1-5, with 10 bases fitting TRBD1. With V trimmed by 3 bases and J by 1 base, 0 bases remained unmatched. CDR1 and CDR2 from the germline V gene are MGHRA and YSYEKL. This CDR3 spans 15 amino acids. CDR3 bases: TGCGCCAGCAGCCAGGACAGGGGGAGCAATCAGCCCCAGCATTTT. It is translated as CASSQDRGSNQPQHF.

The table lists this clone with a few counts. The chain recombines TRBV29-1 with TRBJ1-1, with a tentative D call TRBD1 (6 bases). Looked up from germline, CDR1 is SQVTM and CDR2 is ANQGSEA. The CDR3 spans 14 residues. The V gene lost 7 bases and the J gene lost 0 bases, with 15 bases spanning the gap. This chain's CDR3 is CSAFGTFVNTEAFF. The CDR3 region has the DNA TGCAGCGCCTTCGGGACATTTGTGAACACTGAAGCTTTCTTT. Variable domain in full (rest from reference TRBV29-1 and TRBJ1-1): SAVISQKPSRDICQRGTSLTIQCQVDSQVTMMFWYRQQPGQSLTLIATANQGSEATYESGFVIDKFPISRPNLTFSTLTVSNMSPEDSSIYLCSAFGTFVNTEAFFGQGTRLTVV.

The CDR3 sequence: CASSSDPGGYTF. Here the CDR3 DNA reads TGTGCCAGCAGTTCGGACCCAGGGGGCTACACCTTC. This chain links TRBV12-3 or TRBV12-4 with TRBJ1-2, with D perhaps matching TRBD1 (5 bases). V shed 4 bases and J shed 8 bases, with 11 bases lying between them. This CDR3 comprises 12 residues.

The J gene is TRBJ2-7, the V gene TRBV19; 9 bases align to TRBD2. The CDR3 covers 15 residues. The trim removed 4 bases at V and 0 bases at J, leaving 4 bases unmatched. Per the germline V gene, CDR1 is LNHDA and CDR2 is SQIVND (reference sequence). CDR3 loop: CASSTLAGPSYEQYF. The CDR3 region has the DNA TGTGCCAGTAGTACCCTAGCGGGGCCCTCCTACGAGCAGTACTTC.

The chain uses TRBV28 and TRBJ1-5; D uncertain. V was shortened by 7 bases and J by 3 bases, with 13 bases between the two germline ends. This CDR3 region has 14 residues. In germline, CDR1 is MDHEN, CDR2 SYDVKM. CDR3 region: CASTPGNYNQPQHF. CDR3 sequence (DNA): TGTGCCAGCACCCCCGGAAATTACAATCAGCCCCAGCATTTT.

The CDR3 spells CASSPWGEDTQYF. In DNA, the CDR3 is TGTGCCAGCAGCCCCTGGGGCGAGGATACGCAGTATTTT. V gene TRBV6-5 combines with J gene TRBJ2-3, with TRBD1 as a possible D gene (5 bases). Germline V gives CDR1 MNHEY, CDR2 SVGAGI. The germline V and J ends were trimmed by 6 bases and 6 bases, with 13 bases remaining between them. The CDR3 runs to 13 residues.

The DNA for the CDR3 is TGTGCCAGCAGCCCCTTAGCGGGAGGGGACACCGGGGAGCTGTTTTTT. Translated: CASSPLAGGDTGELFF. The chain combines TRBV5-4 with TRBJ2-2; 11 bases agree with TRBD2. The V gene end was trimmed by 4 bases and the J gene end by 3 bases; junction bases not matched to a gene: 5. Germline CDR1 is SGHNT and CDR2 is YYREEE (reference sequence). This CDR3 spans 16 amino acids.

This clone was picked up one time. This chain uses TRBV5-6 with TRBJ1-4; D might be TRBD1 (5 bases). Between the trimmed V and J ends, which lost 0 bases and 6 bases, there was a span of 15 bases. The CDR3 has 16 residues. In germline, CDR1 is SGHDT, CDR2 YYEEEE. The CDR3 sequence: CASSLAAQASYEKLFF. The CDR3 nucleotides read TGTGCCAGCAGCTTGGCCGCACAGGCTTCCTATGAAAAACTGTTTTTT. Full variable domain (missing parts from reference TRBV5-6 and TRBJ1-4): DAGVTQSPTHLIKTRGQQVTLRCSPKSGHDTVSWYQQALGQGPQFIFQYYEEEERQRGNFPDRFSGHQFPNYSSELNVNALLLGDSALYLCASSLAAQASYEKLFFGSGTQLSVL.

The chain links TRBV29-1 to TRBJ2-1, with unresolved D. Trimming took 6 bases from V and 7 from J, leaving 10 bases between them. The CDR3 loop spans 11 amino acids. Per the germline V gene, CDR1 is SQVTM and CDR2 is ANQGSEA. In DNA, the CDR3 is TGCAGCGTCCCCCTGCATAATGAGCAGTTCTTC. It specifies CSVPLHNEQFF.

The rearrangement links TRBV11-3 to TRBJ2-1; 13 positions agree with TRBD2. The CDR3 covers 16 residues. The germline CDR1 and CDR2 sequences are SGHNT and YENEEA. Losses at the gene ends were 5 bases for V and 3 bases for J; bases not matched to a gene: 4. In nucleotides, the CDR3 is TGTGCCAGCAGCGGGGGGACTAGCGGGGTCTACAATGAGCAGTTCTTC. This sequence encodes CASSGGTSGVYNEQFF.

This chain links TRBV3-1 (or the pseudogene TRBV3-2) with TRBJ2-1, with 7 positions matching TRBD2. This CDR3 spans 17 amino acids. The germline V gene has CDR1 LGHDT and CDR2 YNNKEL (reference sequence). V lost 2 bases, J lost 2 bases, and 9 bases stayed unmatched. CDR3: CASSQQRSGLTYNEQFF. The DNA for the CDR3 is TGTGCCAGCAGCCAACAACGATCGGGACTAACCTACAATGAGCAGTTCTTC.

This clone is medium-sized in the sample. The chain combines TRBV19 with TRBJ2-1, with D possibly being TRBD1 (5 bases). CDR1 and CDR2 from the germline V gene are LNHDA and SQIVND (reference sequence). This CDR3 region has 13 residues. The V end lost 5 bases, the J end lost 5 bases, and 10 bases lay between the germline ends. The CDR3: CASSLGPDNEQFF. CDR3 nucleotide sequence: TGTGCCAGTAGTCTGGGGCCCGACAATGAGCAGTTCTTC.

This clone was counted between two and nine times. The chain employs TRBV9 and TRBJ1-2; 9 bases are shared with TRBD1. The CDR3 consists of 17 residues. Germline lookup yields CDR1 SGDLS and CDR2 YYNGEE. V shed 4 bases and J 3 bases; nucleotides not matched to a gene: 13. The CDR3 here is CASSISATGGMHYGYTF. DNA for the CDR3: TGTGCCAGCAGCATATCGGCGACAGGGGGAATGCACTATGGCTACACCTTC.

The chain is built from TRBV5-5 and TRBJ2-2; 15 bases align to TRBD2. The CDR3 is 17 residues long. Germline V lookup: CDR1 SGHKS, CDR2 YYEKEE (reference sequence). The V gene end was trimmed by 2 bases and the J gene end by 6 bases; junction bases not matched to a gene: 5. CDR3 in amino acids: CASSFGTSGRFSGELFF. Written as DNA, the CDR3 is TGTGCCAGCAGCTTCGGGACTAGCGGGAGGTTTTCCGGGGAGCTGTTTTTT. Filled out from reference TRBV5-5 and TRBJ2-2, the complete variable domain reads DAGVTQSPTHLIKTRGQQVTLRCSPISGHKSVSWYQQVLGQGPQFIFQYYEKEERGRGNFPDRFSARQFPNYSSELNVNALLLGDSALYLCASSFGTSGRFSGELFFGEGSRLTVL.

This chain links TRBV7-9 with TRBJ1-1; possibly TRBD1 for D (6 bases). Germline CDR1 SEHNR, CDR2 FQNEAQ (reference sequence). Trimming stripped 5 bases from V and 0 bases from J, with 10 bases between. The CDR3 has 14 residues. The CDR3 protein is CASSPDSLNTEAFF. The CDR3 coding sequence is TGTGCCAGCAGCCCGGACAGCCTGAACACTGAAGCTTTCTTT.

This chain links TRBV9 with TRBJ1-1, with D tentatively TRBD1 (5 bases). CDR1 and CDR2 (germline): SGDLS, YYNGEE. V was clipped by 0 bases and J by 0 bases, with 12 bases between them. The CDR3 sequence is 16 residues long. This CDR3 reads CASSVGGTVMNTEAFF. DNA for the CDR3: TGTGCCAGCAGCGTAGGGGGGACGGTCATGAACACTGAAGCTTTCTTT.

This clone was seen a few times. This chain connects TRBV7-8 to TRBJ2-5; 10 nucleotides agree with TRBD1. In germline, CDR1 is SGHVS, CDR2 FQNEAQ. This CDR3 is built from 14 residues. V gave up 5 bases and J gave up 5 bases; unmatched junction bases: 5. CDR3 nucleotide sequence: TGTGCCAGCAGCACCAAGGACAGGGGGGAGACCCAGTACTTC. Protein product: CASSTKDRGETQYF.

The chain joins TRBV9 to TRBJ2-7, with TRBD2 as a possible D gene (5 bases). Deletions cut 0 bases from V and 4 bases from J, with 17 bases between. CDR3 length: 16 residues. Germline V gene sequence: CDR1 SGDLS, CDR2 YYNGEE. This chain's CDR3 is CASSVDGRVTFYEQYF. The CDR3 DNA is TGTGCCAGCAGCGTAGACGGGCGGGTAACCTTTTACGAGCAGTACTTC. Based on the CDR3 plus reference TRBV9 and TRBJ2-7, the full variable domain is DSGVTQTPKHLITATGQRVTLRCSPRSGDLSVYWYQQSLDQGLQFLIQYYNGEERAKGNILERFSAQQFPDLHSELNLSSLELGDSALYFCASSVDGRVTFYEQYFGPGTRLTVT.

The genes are TRBV28 and TRBJ2-1; 12 bases agree with TRBD2. Per the germline V gene, CDR1 is MDHEN and CDR2 is SYDVKM. The CDR3 extends over 16 amino acids. V lost 10 bases, J lost 5 bases, and 12 bases stayed unmatched. CDR3 bases: TGTGCCACCGGACTAGCGGGATTAACTATCAACAATGAGCAGTTCTTC. It is translated as CATGLAGLTINNEQFF.

This clone was counted between two and nine times. This chain links TRBV18 with TRBJ2-2; D gene ambiguous. The germline gives CDR1 KGHSH, CDR2 LQKENI. The CDR3 spans 16 residues. The germline V and J ends were trimmed by 0 bases and 5 bases, with 13 bases remaining between them. The CDR3 reads CASSPPSGSVTGELFF. The CDR3 bases are TGTGCCAGCTCACCACCGTCTGGTAGTGTGACCGGGGAGCTGTTTTTT. Drawing the rest from reference TRBV18 and TRBJ2-2, the complete variable domain is NAGVMQNPRHLVRRRGQEARLRCSPMKGHSHVYWYRQLPEEGLKFMVYLQKENIIDESGMPKERFSAEFPKEGPSILRIQQVVRGDSAAYFCASSPPSGSVTGELFFGEGSRLTVL.

The chain combines TRBV15 with TRBJ1-5; D ambiguous. From germline, CDR1 is LNHNV and CDR2 YYDKDF (reference sequence). CDR3 size: 12 residues. Deletions cut 0 bases from V and 7 bases from J, with 4 bases between. The CDR3 DNA follows: TGTGCCACCAGCAGAGATTTCCAGCCCCAGCATTTT. Protein sequence: CATSRDFQPQHF.

J is TRBJ1-1 and V is TRBV7-3; D perhaps matches TRBD1 (5 bases). The CDR3 contains 18 residues. The germline V gene has CDR1 SGHTA and CDR2 FQGTGA. Trimming took 1 base from V and 0 from J, leaving 18 bases between them. The CDR3 spells CASSLKGSGSFLNTEAFF. The CDR3 coding sequence is TGTGCCAGCAGCTTAAAGGGGTCAGGGAGTTTTTTGAACACTGAAGCTTTCTTT.

CDR3 residues: CASSDNYSNQPQHF. The CDR3 region has the DNA TGTGCCAGTAGTGACAATTATAGCAATCAGCCCCAGCATTTT. The rearrangement links TRBV19 to TRBJ1-5; D gene ambiguous. The CDR3 is 14 amino acids. The germline V and J ends were trimmed by 5 bases and 0 bases, with 8 bases remaining between them. Germline V lookup: CDR1 LNHDA, CDR2 SQIVND (reference sequence).

This chain connects TRBV19 to TRBJ1-2; D is ambiguous. CDR3 size: 16 residues. Germline values: CDR1 LNHDA, CDR2 SQIVND (reference sequence). The germline V and J ends were trimmed by 4 bases and 3 bases, with 18 bases remaining between them. The CDR3 DNA sequence: TGTGCCAGTAGTACCCAGCCTGGCGGGTTAGACTATGGCTACACCTTC. It translates to CASSTQPGGLDYGYTF.

This chain uses TRBV6-6 with TRBJ1-1; the D is unclear. Germline CDR1 reads MNHNY; CDR2 reads SVGAGI (reference sequence). V gave up 5 bases and J gave up 5 bases, with 15 bases separating them. This CDR3 contains 14 residues. This chain's CDR3 is CASSIPPGATEAFF. The CDR3 coding sequence is TGTGCCAGCAGTATCCCCCCGGGCGCGACTGAAGCTTTCTTT.

This chain links TRBV7-3 with TRBJ2-1; 8 positions agree with TRBD2. Germline V lookup: CDR1 SGHTA, CDR2 FQGTGA. The V and J ends lost 5 bases and 5 bases, in that order; junction bases with no gene match: 8. CDR3 length equals 15 residues. DNA of the CDR3: TGTGCCAGCAGCCCTTCGGGGGGGCTCAACAATGAGCAGTTCTTC. Translated, it gives CASSPSGGLNNEQFF.

The J gene is TRBJ2-3, the V gene TRBV2; 12 bases agree with TRBD2. The ends lost 5 bases at V and 5 bases at J; junction bases unmatched: 5. The length of the CDR3 is 15 residues. Germline V gene sequence: CDR1 SNHLY, CDR2 FYNNEI. The CDR3, as DNA: TGTGCCAGCAGTCCGACTAGCGGGGGAGTAGATACGCAGTATTTT. Amino acids: CASSPTSGGVDTQYF. Filled out from reference TRBV2 and TRBJ2-3, the complete variable domain reads EPEVTQTPSHQVTQMGQEVILRCVPISNHLYFYWYRQILGQKVEFLVSFYNNEISEKSEIFDDQFSVERPDGSNFTLKIRSTKLEDSAMYFCASSPTSGGVDTQYFGPGTRLTVL.

The genes are TRBV6-1 and TRBJ1-4; D not certain. The CDR3 runs to 14 residues. V was pared by 1 base and J by 6 bases, with 9 bases between. The germline CDR1 and CDR2 sequences are MNHNS and SASEGT. In DNA, the CDR3 is TGTGCCAGCAGTGAAGGTGGCAGCTATGAAAAACTGTTTTTT. This sequence encodes CASSEGGSYEKLFF.

This clone was recorded at least ten times. The chain has TRBV4-3 and TRBJ1-5, with a possible D match to TRBD1 (5 bases). CDR1 LGHNA and CDR2 YSLEER come from the germline V gene. This CDR3 has 15 amino acids. V gave up 0 bases and J gave up 7 bases, with 13 bases separating them. The CDR3 is CASSQEGTGEQPQHF. The DNA for the CDR3 is TGCGCCAGCAGCCAAGAGGGGACCGGAGAACAGCCCCAGCATTTT.